This TCR beta chain derives from a study of T cells in Graves' hyperthyroidism and ophthalmopathy. Findings and caveats of the study: Most clonotypes expanded in the thyroid (above 0.001) were also present in blood.

RNA transcripts were the template for amplifying TCR beta CDR3 regions. In the first-round RT-PCR of the TCR CDR3, the HTBI primer set was used. Via MiXCR, TCRdb re-called the multiplex PCR reads, giving one row per CDR3 protein. The repertoire consists of roughly 500,000 distinct CDR3 sequences, with about 16% occurring once and the leading ten covering approximately 30%. The table lists this clonotype with a few counts. Its matching antigen is unknown. At one end, the junction sequence differs from germline, possibly due to a read error. The CDR3 is made up of 16 amino acids. Per germline, CDR1 MNHEY and CDR2 SVGEGT. A Clinical Activity Score of at least 3, a NOSPECS grade of at least 4 and a duration under 3 months were recorded in the ophthalmopathy patients. Diagnosis rested on symptoms, serum thyroxine and TRAb, thyroid ultrasound, and orbital computed tomography.

The chain employs TRBV6-2 or TRBV6-3 and TRBJ2-1; TRBD2 might be the D (6 bases). Sequenced material: blood. This receptor was taken from a woman in her twenties or thirties with Graves' ophthalmopathy. This CDR3 is CASKGLGRSAYDEQFF. The CDR3 nucleotides read TGTGCCAGCAAAGGACTCGGGAGATCGGCCTACGATGAGCAGTTCTTC.